This T cell receptor beta chain was captured by sequencing in a study of cytomegalovirus exposure and HLA in healthy donors. A remark on this clone: Its ends do not fully match the called genes, so a read error is possible.

Both 60 Vbeta primers and 13 Jbeta primers went into the PCR. Per the original data handling: In a later analysis, around 12 million of 75 million to 90 million unique beta chains occurred in at least two donors. Profiled with immunoSEQ multiplex PCR; TCRdb holds only in-frame clones, not every one. V and J calls and clone size follow that table, whereas D and trimming were derived from the DNA. The sample shows 33,000 or so clones, approximately 76% of them seen only once. This TCR was recovered from a woman in her 30s in good health and CMV-seropositive. The sequencing sample was made of PBMCs.

CDR3 in amino acids: CASSQSSGGNNRPQHF. CDR3 DNA: TGTGCCAGCAGTCAAAGTTCGGGGGGGAACAATCGGCCCCAGCATTTT. The V gene is TRBV27, the J gene TRBJ1-5; D might be TRBD1 (5 bases). This CDR3 contains 16 residues. The germline CDR1 and CDR2 sequences are MNHEY and SMNVEV (reference sequence).